What follows is one TCR beta chain and its context. Its matching antigen is unknown. A much larger clone is a single base away; this may be a read error. The data stem from a study of blood T cells in healthy people across ages. Study details: With template switching, about one barcoded beta molecule was captured per two T cells. Findings and caveats of the study: More naive CD4+ cells and higher diversity were found in long-lived than in aged donors.

Then a second PCR, running roughly 6 to 12 cycles, was carried out with a sample-barcoded 5' primer and a J-beta primer mix. Per sample, CDR3-containing paired-end reads numbered at least 3 million. In TCRdb, the 5' RACE reads were re-called with MiXCR into one record per CDR3 protein. Here the sample spans approximately 810,000 distinct CDR3 sequences, 29% being singletons. Trimming removed 4 bases at V and 0 bases at J, with 16 bases between. The CDR3 consists of 17 residues. Germline V gene data show CDR1 as SEHNR and CDR2 as FQNEAQ (reference sequence). Sequenced input: blood. The V call is TRBV7-9, the J call TRBJ2-1; weak D call: TRBD2 (7 bases). This TCR was sampled from a woman aged 80 or older in good health. The CDR3 spells CASSSAGGQSSYNEQFF. In nucleotides, the CDR3 is TGTGCCAGCAGCTCTGCCGGGGGGCAGAGCTCCTACAATGAGCAGTTCTTC.